A single sample is the source of the 19 T cell receptor beta chains below, sequenced in a study of blood T cell repertoires in COVID-19. TCRdb keeps only in-frame clones here, not all; method: immunoSEQ multiplex PCR. The sample lists roughly 410,000 clones, more than 80% occurring once. The sample taken for sequencing was peripheral blood. The receptors stem from a man in his forties with acute or convalescent COVID-19.

The CDR3 spells CASSTRGGGLVDEQFF. The CDR3 DNA follows: TGTGCCAGCAGCACCCGAGGGGGGGGACTTGTCGATGAGCAGTTCTTC. V is TRBV9 and J is TRBJ2-1, with a weak D call TRBD2 (7 bases). Germline CDR1 is SGDLS and CDR2 is YYNGEE. This CDR3 spans 16 amino acids. The V end was cut by 4 bases, the J end by 8 bases, with 22 bases between. The whole variable domain, filled in from reference TRBV9 and TRBJ2-1, reads DSGVTQTPKHLITATGQRVTLRCSPRSGDLSVYWYQQSLDQGLQFLIQYYNGEERAKGNILERFSAQQFPDLHSELNLSSLELGDSALYFCASSTRGGGLVDEQFFGPGTRLTVL.

This clone has more than one count but fewer than ten. V and J are TRBV12-3 or TRBV12-4 and TRBJ1-5; D uncertain. Trimming shortened V by 3 bases and J by 4 bases, and 4 bases separated the two germline ends. CDR3 length: 12 residues. The CDR3 nucleotides read TGTGCCAGCAGTTTTCAAAATCAGCCCCAGCATTTT. Residues: CASSFQNQPQHF.

The J gene is TRBJ2-1, the V gene TRBV5-1, with 7 bases fitting TRBD1. V was pared by 0 bases and J by 4 bases, with 1 base of the junction left unmatched. This CDR3 spans 14 amino acids. Germline V lookup: CDR1 SGHRS, CDR2 YFSETQ. The CDR3 DNA reads as TGCGCCAGCAGCTTGGCGGGACAGTACAATGAGCAGTTCTTC. Protein: CASSLAGQYNEQFF.

V gene TRBV18 combines with J gene TRBJ1-6; 11 bases line up with TRBD1. Germline assignment: CDR1 KGHSH and CDR2 LQKENI. The CDR3 length is 15 residues. J was trimmed by 6 bases and V by 4 bases; bases with no gene match: 2. The CDR3 region is CASSRGQGANSPLHF. CDR3 in DNA: TGTGCCAGCTCACGCGGACAGGGGGCTAATTCACCCCTCCACTTT. The full variable domain, with the rest looked up from reference TRBV18 and TRBJ1-6, is NAGVMQNPRHLVRRRGQEARLRCSPMKGHSHVYWYRQLPEEGLKFMVYLQKENIIDESGMPKERFSAEFPKEGPSILRIQQVVRGDSAAYFCASSRGQGANSPLHFGNGTRLTVT.

The rearrangement uses TRBV9 and TRBJ1-4; 9 nucleotides agree with TRBD1. Trimming at V came to 1 base and at J to 7 bases, leaving 11 bases not matched to a gene. Germline V gene lookup returns CDR1 SGDLS and CDR2 YYNGEE. The CDR3 is 17 amino acids. CDR3 bases: TGTGCCAGCAGCGTATCGACGGGGACAGGGCTAGTTGAAAAACTGTTTTTT. It specifies CASSVSTGTGLVEKLFF.

The rearrangement links TRBV11-2 to TRBJ1-1; D uncertain. The CDR3 is 15 amino acids. The germline CDR1 and CDR2 sequences are SGHAT and FQNNGV. V lost 4 bases and J lost 3, with 15 bases in between. The CDR3, as DNA: TGTGCCAGCAGCTCCCGACCGCTGAGGGACACTGAAGCTTTCTTT. Translation gives CASSSRPLRDTEAFF.

This clone was counted between two and nine times. This chain links TRBV5-1 with TRBJ2-7, with a tentative D call TRBD1 (5 bases). There are 16 residues in the CDR3. Trimming left V 1 base short and J 1 base short, with 15 bases between. Per germline, CDR1 SGHRS and CDR2 YFSETQ. The CDR3 region has the DNA TGCGCCAGCAGCTTGTGGGGCCAGGGCAGTTCCTACGAGCAGTACTTC. This translates into CASSLWGQGSSYEQYF.

V and J are TRBV28 and TRBJ1-6; unclear D gene. Between the trimmed V and J ends, which lost 1 base and 9 bases, there was a span of 13 bases. The CDR3 consists of 15 residues. CDR1 and CDR2 from the germline V gene are MDHEN and SYDVKM. The CDR3 reads CASSLYGKRGSPLHF. In nucleotides, the CDR3 is TGTGCCAGCAGTTTATATGGCAAACGGGGTTCACCCCTCCACTTT.

This clone was detected only once. The rearrangement joins TRBV2 to TRBJ1-6, with unresolved D. The ends were cut back, 7 bases at V and 5 bases at J, with 21 bases in the middle. Germline assignment: CDR1 SNHLY and CDR2 FYNNEI. CDR3 length equals 17 residues. In DNA, the CDR3 is TGTGCCAGCACGTCCCCTCTTTTTGGGCAGAATAATTCACCCCTCCACTTT. This gives the protein CASTSPLFGQNNSPLHF.

The CDR3 DNA reads as TGTGCCAGCAGTTCAAAGGACAGGGGTTCTGACGAGCAGTACTTC. This translates into CASSSKDRGSDEQYF. The J gene is TRBJ2-7, the V gene TRBV27; 9 bases fit TRBD1. Germline V gives CDR1 MNHEY, CDR2 SMNVEV (reference sequence). Trimming removed 4 bases from V and 5 bases from J; junction bases left unmatched: 9. The CDR3 covers 15 residues.

CDR3 amino acids: CASSGSGGAGTEAFF. The CDR3 DNA reads TGTGCCAGCAGTGGGTCAGGGGGCGCGGGCACTGAAGCTTTCTTT. This chain links TRBV2 with TRBJ1-1; 8 bases line up with TRBD1. Germline V gene lookup returns CDR1 SNHLY and CDR2 FYNNEI. Germline trimming cut 4 bases from V and 4 bases from J; bases unmatched to any gene: 8. The CDR3 covers 15 residues. The variable domain in full, with the rest retrieved from reference TRBV2 and TRBJ1-1, is EPEVTQTPSHQVTQMGQEVILRCVPISNHLYFYWYRQILGQKVEFLVSFYNNEISEKSEIFDDQFSVERPDGSNFTLKIRSTKLEDSAMYFCASSGSGGAGTEAFFGQGTRLTVV.

The chain combines TRBV3-1 (or the pseudogene TRBV3-2) with TRBJ2-1; TRBD2 matches 8 bases. The CDR3 length is 16 residues. Per the germline V gene, CDR1 is LGHDT and CDR2 is YNNKEL (reference sequence). V shed 2 bases and J 8 bases; nucleotides not matched to a gene: 11. The CDR3, as DNA: TGTGCCAGCAGCCAATACGGCGGGGGGCCTATCGATGAGCAGTTCTTC. Protein: CASSQYGGGPIDEQFF.

This clone has only one observation. The CDR3 nucleotides read TGTGCCATCAGCGCTAGCGTTGTCGGGGAGCTGTTTTTT. Protein: CAISASVVGELFF. The genes are TRBV10-3 and TRBJ2-2, with D perhaps matching TRBD2 (6 bases). CDR1 and CDR2 (germline): ENHRY, SYGVKD. The CDR3 extends over 13 amino acids. V lost 6 bases, J lost 7 bases, and 12 bases lay in between.

The J gene is TRBJ2-7, the V gene TRBV12-5, with 7 positions matching TRBD2. The CDR3 extends over 15 amino acids. The V and J ends lost 5 bases and 2 bases, in that order; junction bases with no gene match: 9. CDR1 and CDR2 (germline): LGHNT, FRNRAP. The CDR3 loop is CASGPRLAETYEQYF. The CDR3 nucleotides read TGTGCTAGTGGTCCTCGCCTAGCGGAGACCTACGAGCAGTACTTC.

The chain couples TRBV9 to TRBJ2-7; 9 bases match TRBD2. The germline gives CDR1 SGDLS, CDR2 YYNGEE. The junction had 0 bases not matched to a gene; V was cut back by 0 bases and J by 2 bases. The CDR3 is 14 residues long. Written as DNA, the CDR3 is TGTGCCAGCAGCGTAGGCGGGAGGGCCTACGAGCAGTACTTC. It yields the protein CASSVGGRAYEQYF.

V and J are TRBV19 and TRBJ1-2; 9 nucleotides line up with TRBD1. Germline CDR1 LNHDA, CDR2 SQIVND (reference sequence). V gave up 7 bases and J gave up 2 bases; unmatched junction bases: 8. This CDR3 region has 15 residues. Here the CDR3 DNA reads TGTGCCAGTACCAGTCAAGGACAGGGGAACTATGGCTACACCTTC. This encodes CASTSQGQGNYGYTF.

The V gene is TRBV18, the J gene TRBJ1-3; possible D gene TRBD1, 5 bases. V was clipped by 6 bases and J by 4 bases, with 13 bases between them. Per the germline V gene, CDR1 is KGHSH and CDR2 is LQKENI. This CDR3 has 14 residues. DNA for the CDR3: TGTGCCAGCTCCCTAAAGGGGTTCGGAAACACCATATATTTT. The encoded protein is CASSLKGFGNTIYF.

The chain uses TRBV19 and TRBJ1-4; 9 nucleotides line up with TRBD1. CDR1 LNHDA and CDR2 SQIVND come from the germline V gene (reference sequence). The CDR3 length is 17 residues. After removal of 6 bases from V and 3 bases from J, the junction contained 11 bases not matched to a gene. As DNA, the CDR3 is TGTGCCAGTAGGCGACAGGGGGACATTCGGGCTAATGAAAAACTGTTTTTT. Translated: CASRRQGDIRANEKLFF.

The rearrangement joins TRBV6-5 to TRBJ1-2, with D possibly matching TRBD1 (6 bases). The germline V gene has CDR1 MNHEY and CDR2 SVGAGI. This CDR3 has 15 residues. Trimming took off 6 bases at V and 0 bases at J, with 14 bases between the two ends. CDR3 residues: CASRPDRSANYGYTF. CDR3 coding DNA: TGTGCCAGCAGACCAGACAGGTCAGCTAACTATGGCTACACCTTC.